This TCR beta chain was observed in a study of blood T cell repertoires in COVID-19. Study in general: PBMCs, B-cell-depleted T cells, or T cells were the source of the cDNA or gDNA that made up the material.

Source study methods: The assay estimated nucleated cells by amplifying reference gene primers. Repertoires were generated with immunoSEQ multiplex PCR, while TCRdb's copy carries only in-frame clones and drops some. D and trimming were read from the DNA, whereas the V and J calls and clone size are those reported in that table. The profile shows about 96,000 clones, roughly 80% of them singletons. The germline CDR1 and CDR2 sequences are SGHAT and FQNNGV. Trimming cost V 5 bases and J 4 bases; bases outside gene matches: 3. The CDR3 extends over 15 amino acids. This chain links TRBV11-2 with TRBJ2-3; 13 nucleotides align to TRBD2. The TCR was taken from a woman aged 60-75 years with acute or convalescent COVID-19. Sample: peripheral blood. CDR3 sequence (DNA): TGTGCCAGCAGCCAAGGACTAGCGGGGGCAGATACGCAGTATTTT. This sequence encodes CASSQGLAGADTQYF. The variable domain in full, with the rest retrieved from reference TRBV11-2 and TRBJ2-3, is EAGVAQSPRYKIIEKRQSVAFWCNPISGHATLYWYQQILGQGPKLLIQFQNNGVVDDSQLPKDRFSAERLKGVDSTLKIQPAKLEDSAVYLCASSQGLAGADTQYFGPGTRLTVL.